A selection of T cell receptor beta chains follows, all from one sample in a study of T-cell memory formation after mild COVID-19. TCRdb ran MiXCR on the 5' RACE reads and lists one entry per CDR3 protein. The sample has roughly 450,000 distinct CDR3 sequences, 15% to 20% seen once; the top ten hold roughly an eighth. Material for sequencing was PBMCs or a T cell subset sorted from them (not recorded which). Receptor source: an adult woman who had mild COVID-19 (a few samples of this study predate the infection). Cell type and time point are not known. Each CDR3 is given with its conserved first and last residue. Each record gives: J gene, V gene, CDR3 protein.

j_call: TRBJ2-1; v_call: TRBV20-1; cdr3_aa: CSASHSRLLTGLNEQFF
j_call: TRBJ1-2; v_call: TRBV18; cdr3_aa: CASSPLRPSNYGYTF
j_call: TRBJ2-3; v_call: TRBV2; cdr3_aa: CASSEGVLAGGRTDTQYF
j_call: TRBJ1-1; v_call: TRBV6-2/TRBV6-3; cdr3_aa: CASSWAENTEAFF
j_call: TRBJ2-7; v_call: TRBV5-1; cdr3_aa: CASSLVAGGTNEQYF
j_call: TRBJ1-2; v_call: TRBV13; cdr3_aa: CASSGRQGPGYGYTF
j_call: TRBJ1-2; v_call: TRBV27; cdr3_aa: CASSSKGFGGYTF
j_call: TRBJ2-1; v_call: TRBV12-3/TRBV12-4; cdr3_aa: CASSARAYRGSNEQFF
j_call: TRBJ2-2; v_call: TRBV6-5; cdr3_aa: CASSISTSGRAGELFF
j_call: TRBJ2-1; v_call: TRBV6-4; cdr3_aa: CASSDSARASGSPAVF
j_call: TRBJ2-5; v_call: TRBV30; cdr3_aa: CAWSPDSQETQYF
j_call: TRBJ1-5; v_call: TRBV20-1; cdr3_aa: CSASEGNQPQHF
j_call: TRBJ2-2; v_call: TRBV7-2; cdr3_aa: CASSLALGGELFF